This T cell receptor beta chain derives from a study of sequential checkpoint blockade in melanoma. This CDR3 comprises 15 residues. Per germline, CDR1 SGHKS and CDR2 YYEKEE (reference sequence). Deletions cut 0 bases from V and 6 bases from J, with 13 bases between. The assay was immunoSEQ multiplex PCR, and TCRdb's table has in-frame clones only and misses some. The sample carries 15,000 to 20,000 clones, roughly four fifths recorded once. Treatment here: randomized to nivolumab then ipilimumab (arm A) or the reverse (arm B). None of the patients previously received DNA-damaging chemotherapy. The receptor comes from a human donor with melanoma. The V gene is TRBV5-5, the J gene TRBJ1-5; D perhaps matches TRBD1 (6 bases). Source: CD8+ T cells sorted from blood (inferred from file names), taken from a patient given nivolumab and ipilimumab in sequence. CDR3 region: CASSLGQGLSQPQHF. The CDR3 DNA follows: TGTGCCAGCAGCTTGGGCCAGGGGCTCAGTCAGCCCCAGCATTTT.